These T cell receptor beta chains were read from a single sample in a study of cytomegalovirus exposure and HLA in healthy donors. Data came from immunoSEQ multiplex PCR; TCRdb stores just in-frame clones and leaves some out. The table records over 90,000 clones, 60% to 75% of them present only once. Sequencing was performed on PBMCs. The source of these receptors is a man between 60 and 75 years old in good health and CMV-seronegative. Each CDR3 is given with its conserved first and last residue. The D gene is left open where the match is weak. Expanded clones are given a class, and other clones once, few, many or no size at all.

d_call j_call clone_size v_call cdr3_nt cdr3_aa
NA TRBJ2-6 NA TRBV1 TGCACCAGCAGCCAACCGGGACTAGCGGGTGCAGGGGCCAACGTCCTGACTTTC CTSSQPGLAGAGANVLTF
TRBD1 TRBJ1-2 NA TRBV9 TGTGCCAGCAGCCCTGGGGGGACAGAACACTATGGCTACACCTTC CASSPGGTEHYGYTF
TRBD1 TRBJ1-1 medium-sized TRBV7-9 TGTGCCAGCAGCTTAGCCGGGACAGGGTTGAACACTGAAGCTTTCTTT CASSLAGTGLNTEAFF
NA TRBJ2-5 once TRBV5-1 TGCGCCAGCTGCCAAGTAAGCGGCCAAGAGACCCAGTACTTC CASCQVSGQETQYF
NA TRBJ2-4 few TRBV19 TGTGCCAGTAGTATAGTGGAGACAGCCAAAAACATTCAGTACTTC CASSIVETAKNIQYF
TRBD2 TRBJ2-7 NA TRBV27 TGTGCCAGCAGTTCCCTAGCGGGCCTTGACGAGCAGTACTTC CASSSLAGLDEQYF
TRBD1 TRBJ1-2 few TRBV2 TGTGCCAGCAGTGAACTGGGACAGGGGGTTGTTGGCTACACCTTC CASSELGQGVVGYTF
NA TRBJ2-7 few TRBV5-1 TGCGCCAGCAGCTTGACGGGGAGTAGCTACGAGCAGTACTTC CASSLTGSSYEQYF
TRBD2 TRBJ2-3 NA TRBV5-8 TGTGCCAGCAGCTTGAGACTAGCTACCAACCCTAGCTGGAGGCAGTATTTT CASSLRLATNPSWRQYF
NA TRBJ1-1 NA TRBV21-1 TGTGCCAGCAGCGTCAGGGGGCTGGGTAACACTGAAGCTTTCTTT CASSVRGLGNTEAFF
TRBD1 TRBJ1-1 NA TRBV7-6 TGTGCCAGCACCACCATAGGACAGGGAGCTGAAGCTTTCTTT CASTTIGQGAEAFF
NA TRBJ1-4 few TRBV6-6 TGTGCCAGCGGCAGGGATACTGAAAAACTGTTTTTT CASGRDTEKLFF
NA TRBJ2-7 NA TRBV28 TGTGCCAGCAGTCCCCGAGGGCACTACGAGCAGTACTTC CASSPRGHYEQYF
NA TRBJ2-1 NA TRBV10-1 TGCGCCAGCAGTGGGTACTCAGGCAGCTCCTACAATGAGCAGTTCTTC CASSGYSGSSYNEQFF
NA TRBJ1-1 NA TRBV11-3 TGTGCCAGCAGCTTCGGGGGAAACACTGAAGCTTTCTTT CASSFGGNTEAFF
NA TRBJ1-1 NA TRBV6-6 TGTGCCAGCGGTCGGACAGCAAACACTGAAGCTTTCTTT CASGRTANTEAFF
NA TRBJ1-2 NA TRBV28 TGTGCCAGCAGTTTGTCGGGGGGCGTTTCCTTTGGCTACACCTTC CASSLSGGVSFGYTF
NA TRBJ1-5 NA TRBV2 TGTGCCAGCAGTGTTTTCGGGAATCAGCCCCAGCATTTT CASSVFGNQPQHF
NA TRBJ2-3 few TRBV5-4 TGTGCCAGCAGGTCCATCGAGATCGGGACGCAGTATTTT CASRSIEIGTQYF
TRBD1 TRBJ2-5 NA TRBV5-1 TGCGCCAGCAGACAAGGGACAGGGAGATACCAAGAGACCCAGTACTTC CASRQGTGRYQETQYF
NA TRBJ1-6 NA TRBV28 TGTGCCAGCATCCTAGGACAGTATAATTCACCCCTCCACTTT CASILGQYNSPLHF
NA TRBJ1-6 NA TRBV20-1 TGCAGTGCTAGAGACGGGCGGGCCCTCCACTTT CSARDGRALHF
TRBD1 TRBJ1-4 NA TRBV5-4 TGTGCCAGCAGCTTGGCTGGCAGGGGGCGGGAAAAACTGTTTTTT CASSLAGRGREKLFF
NA TRBJ2-3 NA TRBV6-1 TGTGCCAGCAGTGAAGTGTTAGATCCCGCAGATACGCAGTATTTT CASSEVLDPADTQYF
NA TRBJ2-7 NA TRBV28 TGTGCCAGCAGTTCCCCCCGGACAGACCCCTACGAGCAGTACTTC CASSSPRTDPYEQYF
NA TRBJ1-1 medium-sized TRBV6-5 TGTGCCAGCAGTTACTCACCGGGACAATCGATCTCTGAAGCTTTCTTT CASSYSPGQSISEAFF
TRBD1 TRBJ2-2 once TRBV19 TGTGCCAGTAGTCCTAATACAGGGGGCGAGCCCGGGGAGCTGTTTTTT CASSPNTGGEPGELFF
TRBD2 TRBJ2-1 NA TRBV19 TGTGCCAGTAGTATAACTTCCAGCGGGAGGTCCAATGAGCAGTTCTTC CASSITSSGRSNEQFF
TRBD1 TRBJ1-4 NA TRBV5-1 TGCGCCAGCAGCAGGGACAGCGCGGAAAAACTGTTTTTT CASSRDSAEKLFF
TRBD2 TRBJ2-7 NA TRBV6-1 TGCGCCGAGGGGACTAGTGTCTACGAGCAGTACTTC CAEGTSVYEQYF
NA TRBJ1-3 few TRBV27 TGTGCCAGCAGTAAACAGGGCTCTGGAAACACCATATATTTT CASSKQGSGNTIYF
TRBD1 TRBJ1-1 NA TRBV10-3 TGTGCCATCAGCACAGGGGGGGACACTGAAGCTTTCTTT CAISTGGDTEAFF
TRBD2 TRBJ2-1 NA TRBV5-4 TGTGCCAGCAGCTCGAGCGGGAATTCCTACAATGAGCAGTTCTTC CASSSSGNSYNEQFF
NA TRBJ2-7 few TRBV11-2 TGTGCCAGCAGCTCGGGACTCATCTACGAGCAGTACTTC CASSSGLIYEQYF
NA TRBJ1-5 NA TRBV6-6 TGTGCCAGCAGTTCCAGGCACCCCGGTCAGCCCCAGCATTTT CASSSRHPGQPQHF
TRBD1 TRBJ2-4 NA TRBV5-1 TGCGCCAGCAGTGGGTCAACCCAGGGGGTTAAAAACATTCAGTACTTC CASSGSTQGVKNIQYF
TRBD1 TRBJ2-2 NA TRBV6-5 TGTGCCAGCGGACAGGGACAGATCACCGGGGAGCTGTTTTTT CASGQGQITGELFF
TRBD1 TRBJ1-1 NA TRBV5-1 TGCGCCAGCCGTTCGACAGGGGGGAACACTGAAGCTTTCTTT CASRSTGGNTEAFF
NA TRBJ2-3 NA TRBV5-1 TGCGCCAGCTCCTCAACCACGGGAACCACAGATACGCAGTATTTT CASSSTTGTTDTQYF
NA TRBJ2-3 NA TRBV5-1 TGCGCCAGCAGCTTGTTAGCGGAGATACGCACAGATACGCAGTATTTT CASSLLAEIRTDTQYF